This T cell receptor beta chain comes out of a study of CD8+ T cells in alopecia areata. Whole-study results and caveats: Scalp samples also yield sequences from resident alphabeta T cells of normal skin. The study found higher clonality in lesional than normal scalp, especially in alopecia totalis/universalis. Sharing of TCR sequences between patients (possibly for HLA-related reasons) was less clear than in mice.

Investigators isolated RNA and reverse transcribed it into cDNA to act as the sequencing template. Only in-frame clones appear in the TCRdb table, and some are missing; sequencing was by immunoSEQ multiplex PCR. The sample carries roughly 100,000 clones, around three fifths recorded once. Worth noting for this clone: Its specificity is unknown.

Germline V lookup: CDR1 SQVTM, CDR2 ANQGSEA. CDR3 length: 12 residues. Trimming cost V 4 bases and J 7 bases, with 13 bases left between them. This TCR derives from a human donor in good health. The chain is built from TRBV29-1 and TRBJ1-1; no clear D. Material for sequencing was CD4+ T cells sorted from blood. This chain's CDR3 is CSVVLGVGEAFF. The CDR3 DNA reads TGCAGCGTTGTTCTCGGGGTTGGTGAAGCTTTCTTT.